This T cell receptor (beta chain) appears in the sequencing data of a study of identical twins. The V end lost 8 bases, the J end lost 13 bases, and 18 bases lay between the germline ends. The CDR3 is made up of 12 amino acids. The authors used template switching to add a universal primer site and gave cDNA unique molecular identifiers. TCRdb processed the 5' RACE reads anew with MiXCR; each CDR3 protein has one entry. The table includes hundreds of thousands of distinct CDR3 sequences, over 5% detected once. Overall study findings and caveats: Compared with unrelated sharing, twin-shared out-of-frame alpha sequences had more low-probability sequences. The degree of excess twin sharing was weaker in beta out-of-frame sequences. Fewer insertions marked abundant cord blood beta clonotypes; young adult naive trended weakly, memory not at all.

This clonotype was found a few times. Its antigen is currently unknown. The TCR originated in a man aged 18 to 30 in good health. The rearrangement joins TRBV12-3 or TRBV12-4 to TRBJ2-1, with D possibly matching TRBD2 (6 bases). Sequencing was done on a sample of naive T cells sorted from blood. DNA for the CDR3: TGTGCCAGCGACCTTTCGGGTGGACTACAGTTCTTC. Translated: CASDLSGGLQFF.